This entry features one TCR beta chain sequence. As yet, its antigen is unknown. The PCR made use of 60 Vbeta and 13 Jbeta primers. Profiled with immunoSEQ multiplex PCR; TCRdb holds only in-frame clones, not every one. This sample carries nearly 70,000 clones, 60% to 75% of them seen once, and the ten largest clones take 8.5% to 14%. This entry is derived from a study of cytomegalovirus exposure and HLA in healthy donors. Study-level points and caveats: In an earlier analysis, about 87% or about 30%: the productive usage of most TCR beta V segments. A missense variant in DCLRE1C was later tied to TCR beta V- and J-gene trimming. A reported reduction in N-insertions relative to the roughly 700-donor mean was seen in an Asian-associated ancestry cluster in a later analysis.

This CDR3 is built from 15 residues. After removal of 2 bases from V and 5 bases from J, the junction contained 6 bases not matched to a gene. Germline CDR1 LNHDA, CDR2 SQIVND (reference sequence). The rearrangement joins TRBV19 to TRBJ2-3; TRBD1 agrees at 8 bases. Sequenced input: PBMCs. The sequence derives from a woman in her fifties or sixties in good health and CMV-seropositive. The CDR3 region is CASSILPGGGDTQYF. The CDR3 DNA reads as TGTGCCAGTAGTATATTACCAGGGGGCGGAGATACGCAGTATTTT.